This T cell receptor (beta chain) appears in the sequencing data of a study of technical replicates of blood from several donors. The method was immunoSEQ multiplex PCR; TCRdb's version includes in-frame clones alone and lacks a portion of them. This sample has about 88,000 clones, with around 94% found just once. The CDR3 has 15 amino acids. Germline V lookup: CDR1 SEHNR, CDR2 FQNEAQ (reference sequence). The ends lost 1 base at V and 7 bases at J; junction bases unmatched: 5. This sequence originates from a human donor in good health. Input material: T cells isolated from PBMCs. The genes are TRBV7-9 and TRBJ2-7, with TRBD1 matching over 12 bases. The CDR3 region is CASSLGGQGAGEQYF. DNA of the CDR3: TGTGCCAGCAGCTTAGGGGGACAGGGGGCGGGTGAGCAGTACTTC.